This T cell receptor (beta chain) was observed in a study of vaccination and CD4 T cells after COVID-19. Study background: Overlapping spike peptides from SARS-CoV-2, HCoV-NL63, HCoV-OC43 and HCoV-229E served to stimulate the cells.

There are 13 residues in the CDR3. Trimming shortened V by 4 bases and J by 3 bases, and 10 bases separated the two germline ends. CDR1 and CDR2 (germline): SGHRS, YFSETQ. This clonotype was seen once. Its specificity is not known. Indicated treatment: roughly 11-day PBMC culture with coronavirus spike peptide pools or control peptides (ViraFEST assay). An unexposed donor provided the CD4+ T cells, which were collected before the COVID-19 pandemic (2011-2018). Sequenced with the Oncomine TCR Beta short-read assay was DNA taken from cultured CD4+ T cells. Genomic DNA extraction was carried out from cultured CD4+ T cells. TCRdb recomputed calls from the PCR reads with MiXCR, one row per CDR3 protein. Of several thousand distinct CDR3 sequences listed, 48% are singletons.

Sequencing was done on a sample of CD4+ T cells from blood, cultured in vitro. The clonotype comes from a human donor in good health. The J gene is TRBJ1-2, the V gene TRBV5-1; TRBD1 is a possible D gene (5 bases). For the CDR3, the DNA is TGCGCCAGCAGCCCGGGACTGGACTATGGCTACACCTTC. It codes for CASSPGLDYGYTF.